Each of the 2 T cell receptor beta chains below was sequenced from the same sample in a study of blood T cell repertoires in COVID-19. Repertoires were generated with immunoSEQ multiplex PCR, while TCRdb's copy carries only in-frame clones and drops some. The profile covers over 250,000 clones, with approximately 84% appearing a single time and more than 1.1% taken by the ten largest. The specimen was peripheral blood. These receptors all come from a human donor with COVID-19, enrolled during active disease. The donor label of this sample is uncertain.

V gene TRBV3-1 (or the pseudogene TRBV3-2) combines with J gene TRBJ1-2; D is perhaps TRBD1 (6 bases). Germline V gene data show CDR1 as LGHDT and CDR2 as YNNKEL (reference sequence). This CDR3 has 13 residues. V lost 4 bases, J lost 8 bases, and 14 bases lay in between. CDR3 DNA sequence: TGTGCCAGCAGCCCTAACAGGGTCGGGGGCTACACCTTC. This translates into CASSPNRVGGYTF.

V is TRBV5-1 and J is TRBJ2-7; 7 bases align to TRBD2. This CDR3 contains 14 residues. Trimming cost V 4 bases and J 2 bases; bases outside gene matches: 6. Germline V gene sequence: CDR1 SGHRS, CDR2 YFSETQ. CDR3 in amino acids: CASSQTAGAYEQYF. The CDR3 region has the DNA TGCGCCAGCAGCCAGACCGCGGGGGCCTACGAGCAGTACTTC.